These 13 T cell receptor beta chains originate from one sample sequenced in a study of regulatory dendritic cells for organ transplantation. Clones were read by immunoSEQ multiplex PCR, and TCRdb kept only the in-frame ones, dropping some. The table has under 45,000 clones, about 89% seen once. Material for sequencing was naive CD4+ T cells from blood. Subset specified: CD45RA+ naive T cells. The source is a human donor in good health.

The chain carries TRBV5-3 and TRBJ2-3, with TRBD2 as a possible D gene (5 bases). TRBV5-3 is an ORF; its function is uncertain. The CDR3 spans 15 residues. The V end was cut by 4 bases, the J end by 2 bases, with 14 bases between. CDR3 coding DNA: TGTGCCAGAAGCCGAAGGACTTACTCCACAGATACGCAGTATTTT. Amino acid sequence: CARSRRTYSTDTQYF.

This clone was recorded a few times. The chain joins TRBV19 to TRBJ1-2; D not certain. Trimming removed 6 bases from V and 6 bases from J, with 14 bases in between. Germline CDR1 reads LNHDA; CDR2 reads SQIVND (reference sequence). This CDR3 comprises 13 residues. The CDR3 region is CASSPRTENGYTF. CDR3 sequence (DNA): TGTGCCAGTAGCCCAAGGACGGAGAATGGCTACACCTTC.

This sequence joins TRBV28 and TRBJ1-5; weak D call: TRBD1 (5 bases). Germline lookup yields CDR1 MDHEN and CDR2 SYDVKM. This CDR3 is built from 16 residues. Trimming removed 7 bases at V and 4 bases at J, with 20 bases between. CDR3 sequence (DNA): TGTGCCAGCAATGATGGAGGCGAGGGGCGGAATCAGCCCCAGCATTTT. It translates to CASNDGGEGRNQPQHF.

The J gene is TRBJ1-2, the V gene TRBV7-3; D is unresolved. CDR1 and CDR2 from the germline V gene are SGHTA and FQGTGA. This CDR3 comprises 11 residues. V gave up 4 bases and J gave up 5 bases, with 5 bases separating them. CDR3 sequence reads: CASSSGYGYTF. CDR3 nucleotides: TGTGCCAGCAGCTCAGGATATGGCTACACCTTC.

The chain uses TRBV9 and TRBJ2-5; maybe TRBD1 (6 bases). The CDR3 sequence is 15 residues long. V was shortened by 0 bases and J by 4 bases, with 13 bases between the two germline ends. From germline, CDR1 is SGDLS and CDR2 YYNGEE. The CDR3 sequence: CASSVEGEQGETQYF. The CDR3 DNA reads as TGTGCCAGCAGCGTAGAAGGGGAACAGGGAGAGACCCAGTACTTC.

This chain joins TRBV9 and TRBJ2-7; TRBD2 matches at 11 bases. J gave up 3 bases and V 2 bases, and 4 bases lay outside the gene matches. Germline assignment: CDR1 SGDLS and CDR2 YYNGEE. The CDR3 is 15 residues long. This CDR3 is CASSVTSGSFYEQYF. The CDR3 nucleotides read TGTGCCAGCAGCGTTACTAGCGGGAGCTTCTACGAGCAGTACTTC.

The V call is TRBV9, the J call TRBJ1-1; D unresolved. Per the germline V gene, CDR1 is SGDLS and CDR2 is YYNGEE. The CDR3 sequence is 14 residues long. V lost 4 bases and J 1 base, leaving 11 bases between the germline ends. CDR3 residues: CASSKPPGNTEAFF. The CDR3 DNA reads as TGTGCCAGCAGCAAACCCCCGGGGAACACTGAAGCTTTCTTT.

This clone was counted once. The rearrangement uses TRBV7-2 and TRBJ2-1; D is undetermined. Germline CDR1 SGHTA, CDR2 FQGNSA. Trimming pared 5 bases from V and 9 bases from J, leaving 8 bases between. CDR3 length: 11 residues. The CDR3 sequence is CASSPLLEQFF. The DNA of the CDR3 is TGTGCCAGCAGCCCATTACTTGAGCAGTTCTTC.

The chain uses TRBV7-8 and TRBJ2-7, with 8 bases aligning to TRBD1. V gave up 6 bases and J gave up 7 bases; unmatched junction bases: 17. Germline V CDR1 and CDR2: SGHVS, FQNEAQ. The CDR3 has 16 amino acids. The CDR3 nucleotides read TGTGCCAGCAGACTGGGCCAGGGGGCGCTTGCCTCGGAGCAGTACTTC. Translating gives CASRLGQGALASEQYF. The whole variable domain, remainder taken from reference TRBV7-8 and TRBJ2-7, is GAGVSQSPRYKVAKRGQDVALRCDPISGHVSLFWYQQALGQGPEFLTYFQNEAQLDKSGLPSDRFFAERPEGSVSTLKIQRTQQEDSAVYLCASRLGQGALASEQYFGPGTRLTVT.

This clone was observed a few times. V gene TRBV11-3 combines with J gene TRBJ2-7; 11 bases agree with TRBD2. CDR1 and CDR2 (germline): SGHNT, YENEEA. This CDR3 comprises 16 residues. V lost 1 base to trimming and J lost 3 bases; unmatched junction nucleotides: 5. CDR3 protein: CASSLGGTSGSYEQYF. The CDR3 coding sequence is TGTGCCAGCAGCTTAGGGGGGACTAGCGGCAGCTACGAGCAGTACTTC.

J is TRBJ1-2 and V is TRBV28, with TRBD1 identical over 8 bases. V lost 3 bases and J lost 4; bases outside the gene matches: 16. The germline V gene encodes CDR1 MDHEN and CDR2 SYDVKM. This CDR3 is 18 amino acids long. The CDR3 sequence is CASSLFRTGRATSYGYTF. Written as DNA, the CDR3 is TGTGCCAGCAGTTTGTTCCGGACAGGGAGAGCTACCTCCTATGGCTACACCTTC.

J is TRBJ1-4 and V is TRBV11-2; D uncertain. The CDR3 loop spans 15 amino acids. From germline, CDR1 is SGHAT and CDR2 FQNNGV. Deletions cut 0 bases from V and 5 bases from J, with 10 bases between. In nucleotides, the CDR3 is TGTGCCAGCAGCTTAGATGGAGCTGCAAATGAAAAACTGTTTTTT. It yields the protein CASSLDGAANEKLFF.

The V gene is TRBV18, the J gene TRBJ1-5; 9 nucleotides line up with TRBD1. The J segment lost 2 bases and the V segment lost 3 bases, leaving 8 bases of the junction unmatched. The CDR3 totals 17 residues. Per the germline V gene, CDR1 is KGHSH and CDR2 is LQKENI. The chain's CDR3 is CASSPSTGGGGNQPQHF. The CDR3 DNA follows: TGTGCCAGCTCACCCTCAACAGGGGGCGGTGGCAATCAGCCCCAGCATTTT.